Described below is a single TCR beta chain sequence and its context. The antigen is undetermined. A junction end diverges from the germline sequence, so it may reflect a read error. This sample is drawn from a study of cytomegalovirus exposure and HLA in healthy donors. Study outcomes and limitations: Follow-up analysis found HLA locus-dependent TCR association rates, highest for DRB1 and lowest for HLA-C. Per published accounts, TCR beta sequences correctly predicted the HLA-A and HLA-B alleles of most subjects. In an earlier analysis, in fewer than 700 donors, most V segments appeared productive either ~87% or ~30% of the time.

The PCR used 60 Vbeta and 13 Jbeta primers. Only in-frame clones appear in the TCRdb table, and some are missing; sequencing was by immunoSEQ multiplex PCR. The data show roughly 77,000 clones, and the top ten clones hold over 3%. Germline V gene lookup returns CDR1 MGHRA and CDR2 YSYEKL. This CDR3 region has 18 residues. This chain uses TRBV4-1 with TRBJ2-7; 13 bases fit TRBD2. This clonotype originated in a female donor in good health and CMV-seropositive. Material: PBMCs. The CDR3 DNA reads as TGCGCCAGCAACCAAGGACTAGCGGGGGTGTCTGGGTCCTACGAGCAGTACTTC. It yields the protein CASNQGLAGVSGSYEQYF.